The T cell receptor (beta chain) under discussion was sequenced for a study of blood T cell repertoires in COVID-19. Study-wide background: There were acute and convalescent COVID-19 samples, and they came from the United States, Italy and Spain. From T cells, B-cell-depleted T cells, or PBMCs came the material, which was cDNA or gDNA.

Some clones are missing from TCRdb's copy, which holds only in-frame ones; the method was immunoSEQ multiplex PCR. The sample lists roughly 9,900 clones; 80% to 90% were seen once. This clone has only a few counts. The CDR3 extends over 17 amino acids. CDR1 SEHNR and CDR2 FQNEAQ come from the germline V gene (reference sequence). V lost 5 bases and J lost 4; bases outside the gene matches: 10. The sequencing input was peripheral blood. V gene TRBV7-9 combines with J gene TRBJ2-1, with 11 nucleotides matching TRBD2. The source of this sequence is a man between 60 and 75 years old with active COVID-19. The CDR3 DNA is TGTGCCAGCAGCCTCGGGACTAGCGGTTCTATTTACAATGAGCAGTTCTTC. Translating gives CASSLGTSGSIYNEQFF.